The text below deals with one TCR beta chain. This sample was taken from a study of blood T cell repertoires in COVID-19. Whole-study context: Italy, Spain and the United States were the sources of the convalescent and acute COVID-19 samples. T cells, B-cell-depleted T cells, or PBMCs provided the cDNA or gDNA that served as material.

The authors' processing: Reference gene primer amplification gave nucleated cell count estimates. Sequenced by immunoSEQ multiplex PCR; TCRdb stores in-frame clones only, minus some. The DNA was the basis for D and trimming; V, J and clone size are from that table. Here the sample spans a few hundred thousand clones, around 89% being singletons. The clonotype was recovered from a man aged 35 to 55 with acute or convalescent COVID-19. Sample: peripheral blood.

This CDR3 reads CASSLPPGTTNSPLHF. In nucleotides, the CDR3 is TGTGCCAGCAGTCTTCCACCGGGGACAACTAATTCACCCCTCCACTTT. V usage is TRBV28 and J usage is TRBJ1-6; perhaps TRBD1 as D (6 bases). This CDR3 comprises 16 residues. Germline-derived CDR1 and CDR2 are MDHEN and SYDVKM. The germline V and J ends were trimmed by 5 bases and 6 bases, with 17 bases remaining between them.